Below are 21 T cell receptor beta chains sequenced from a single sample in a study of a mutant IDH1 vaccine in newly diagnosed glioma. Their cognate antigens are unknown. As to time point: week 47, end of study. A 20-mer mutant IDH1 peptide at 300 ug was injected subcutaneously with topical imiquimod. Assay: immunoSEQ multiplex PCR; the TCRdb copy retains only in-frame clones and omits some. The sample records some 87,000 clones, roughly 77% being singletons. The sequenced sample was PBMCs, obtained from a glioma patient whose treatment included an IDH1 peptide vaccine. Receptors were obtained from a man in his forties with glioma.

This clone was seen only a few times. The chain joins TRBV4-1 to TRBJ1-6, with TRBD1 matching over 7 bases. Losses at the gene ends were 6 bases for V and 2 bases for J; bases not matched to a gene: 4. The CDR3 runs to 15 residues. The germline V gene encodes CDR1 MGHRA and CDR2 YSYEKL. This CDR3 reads CASRQGGTYNSPLHF. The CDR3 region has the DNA TGCGCCAGCAGGCAGGGGGGGACCTATAATTCACCCCTCCACTTT.

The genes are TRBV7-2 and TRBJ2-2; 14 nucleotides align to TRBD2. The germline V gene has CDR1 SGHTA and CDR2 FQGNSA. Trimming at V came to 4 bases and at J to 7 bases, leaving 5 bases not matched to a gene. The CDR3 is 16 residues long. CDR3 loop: CASSSGLAGAIGELFF. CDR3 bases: TGTGCCAGCAGCTCGGGACTAGCGGGAGCGATCGGGGAGCTGTTTTTT.

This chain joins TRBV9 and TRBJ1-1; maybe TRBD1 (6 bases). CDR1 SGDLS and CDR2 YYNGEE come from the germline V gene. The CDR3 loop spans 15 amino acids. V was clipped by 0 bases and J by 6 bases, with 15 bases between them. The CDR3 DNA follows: TGTGCCAGCAGCGTAGGTTCGATGGGGGCTTCTGAAGCTTTCTTT. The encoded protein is CASSVGSMGASEAFF. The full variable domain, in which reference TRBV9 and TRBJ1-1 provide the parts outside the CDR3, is DSGVTQTPKHLITATGQRVTLRCSPRSGDLSVYWYQQSLDQGLQFLIQYYNGEERAKGNILERFSAQQFPDLHSELNLSSLELGDSALYFCASSVGSMGASEAFFGQGTRLTVV.

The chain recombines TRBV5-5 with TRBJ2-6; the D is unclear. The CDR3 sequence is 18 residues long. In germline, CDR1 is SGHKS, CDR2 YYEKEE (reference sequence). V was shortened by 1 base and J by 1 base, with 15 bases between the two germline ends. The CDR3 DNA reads TGTGCCAGCAGCTTGTCGGTGATTAGTCGGTCTGGGGCCAACGTCCTGACTTTC. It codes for CASSLSVISRSGANVLTF.

The CDR3 region has the DNA TGTGCCAGCAGCCAAGATCAGGGTAGCGGGAGTAATGAGCAGTTCTTC. Its translation is CASSQDQGSGSNEQFF. The V call is TRBV4-2, the J call TRBJ2-1, with TRBD2 matching over 9 bases. Germline values: CDR1 LGHNA, CDR2 YNFKEQ. Unmatched junction bases numbered 7, after V lost 0 bases and J lost 7 bases. The CDR3 has 16 residues.

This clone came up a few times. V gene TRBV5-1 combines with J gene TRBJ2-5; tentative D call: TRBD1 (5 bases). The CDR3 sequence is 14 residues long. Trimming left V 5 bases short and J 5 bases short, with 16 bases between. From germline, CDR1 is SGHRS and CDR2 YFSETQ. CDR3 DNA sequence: TGCGCCAGCAGTAATGGGGCGCTCCGGGAGACCCAGTACTTC. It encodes CASSNGALRETQYF.

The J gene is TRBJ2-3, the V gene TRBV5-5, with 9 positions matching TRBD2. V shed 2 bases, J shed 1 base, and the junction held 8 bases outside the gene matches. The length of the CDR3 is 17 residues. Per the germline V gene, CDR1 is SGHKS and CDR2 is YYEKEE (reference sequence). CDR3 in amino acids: CASSFFIAGARTDTQYF. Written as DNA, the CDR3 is TGTGCCAGCAGCTTCTTCATAGCGGGGGCCCGCACAGATACGCAGTATTTT.

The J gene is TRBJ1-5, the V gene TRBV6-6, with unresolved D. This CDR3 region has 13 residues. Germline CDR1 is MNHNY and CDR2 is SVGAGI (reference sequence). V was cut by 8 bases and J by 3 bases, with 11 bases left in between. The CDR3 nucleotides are TGTGCCAGCGGGCAGAACTCCAATCAGCCCCAGCATTTT. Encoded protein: CASGQNSNQPQHF.

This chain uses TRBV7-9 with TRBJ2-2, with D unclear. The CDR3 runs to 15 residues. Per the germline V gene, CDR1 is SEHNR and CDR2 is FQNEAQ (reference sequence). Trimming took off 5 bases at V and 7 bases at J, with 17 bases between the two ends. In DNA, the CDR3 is TGTGCCAGCAGCCCTGCGTTAGGGCGCGGCGGGGAGCTGTTTTTT. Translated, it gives CASSPALGRGGELFF.

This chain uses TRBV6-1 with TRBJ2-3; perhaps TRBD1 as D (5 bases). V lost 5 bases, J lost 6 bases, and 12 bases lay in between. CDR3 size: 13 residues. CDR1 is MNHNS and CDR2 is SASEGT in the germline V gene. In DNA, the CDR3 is TGTGCCAGCAGTCAGCAGGGTTCTGATACGCAGTATTTT. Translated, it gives CASSQQGSDTQYF.

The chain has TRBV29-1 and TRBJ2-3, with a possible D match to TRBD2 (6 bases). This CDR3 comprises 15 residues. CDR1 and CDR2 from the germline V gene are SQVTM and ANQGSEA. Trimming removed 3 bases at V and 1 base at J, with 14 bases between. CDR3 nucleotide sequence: TGCAGCGTTGAGCCACTAGCTTCTCGCACAGATACGCAGTATTTT. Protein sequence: CSVEPLASRTDTQYF.

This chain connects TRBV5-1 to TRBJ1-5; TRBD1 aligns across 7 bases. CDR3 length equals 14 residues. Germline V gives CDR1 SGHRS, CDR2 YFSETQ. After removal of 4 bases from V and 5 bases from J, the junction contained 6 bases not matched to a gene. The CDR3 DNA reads TGCGCCAGCAGCCCCCGACAGGGCTATCAGCCCCAGCATTTT. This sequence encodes CASSPRQGYQPQHF.

In DNA, the CDR3 is TGTGCCAGCAGCTCGACAGGGGTGGGCTACACCTTC. Translated, it gives CASSSTGVGYTF. The chain carries TRBV4-2 and TRBJ1-2, with 8 bases that match TRBD1. Germline V gives CDR1 LGHNA, CDR2 YNFKEQ. Trimming at V came to 5 bases and at J to 8 bases, leaving 4 bases not matched to a gene. The CDR3 is 12 residues long.

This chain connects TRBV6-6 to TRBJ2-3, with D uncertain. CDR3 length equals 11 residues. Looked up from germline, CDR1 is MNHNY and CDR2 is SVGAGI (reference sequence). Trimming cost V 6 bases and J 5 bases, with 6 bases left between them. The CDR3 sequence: CASSWEDTQYF. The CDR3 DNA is TGTGCCAGCAGCTGGGAAGATACGCAGTATTTT.

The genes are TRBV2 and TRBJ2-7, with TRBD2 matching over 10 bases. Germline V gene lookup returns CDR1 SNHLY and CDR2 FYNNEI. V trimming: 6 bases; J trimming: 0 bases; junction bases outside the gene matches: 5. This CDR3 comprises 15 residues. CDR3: CASRLTSGPSYEQYF. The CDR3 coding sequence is TGTGCCAGCAGGTTGACTAGCGGGCCCTCCTACGAGCAGTACTTC.

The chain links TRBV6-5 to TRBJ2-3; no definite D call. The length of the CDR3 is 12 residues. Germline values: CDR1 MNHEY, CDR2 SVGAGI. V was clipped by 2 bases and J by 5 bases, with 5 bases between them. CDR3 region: CASSYAGDTQYF. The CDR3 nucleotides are TGTGCCAGCAGTTACGCCGGAGATACGCAGTATTTT.

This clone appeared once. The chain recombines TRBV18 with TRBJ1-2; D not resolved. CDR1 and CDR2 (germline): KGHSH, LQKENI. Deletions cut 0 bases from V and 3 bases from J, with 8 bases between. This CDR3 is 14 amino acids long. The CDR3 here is CASSPPVGYYGYTF. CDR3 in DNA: TGTGCCAGCTCACCACCGGTTGGATACTATGGCTACACCTTC.

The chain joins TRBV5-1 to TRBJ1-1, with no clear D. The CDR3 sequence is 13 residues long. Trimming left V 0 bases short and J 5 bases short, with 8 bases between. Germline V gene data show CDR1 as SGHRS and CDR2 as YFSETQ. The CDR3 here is CASSLAYGTEAFF. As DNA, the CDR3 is TGCGCCAGCAGCTTGGCTTATGGGACTGAAGCTTTCTTT.

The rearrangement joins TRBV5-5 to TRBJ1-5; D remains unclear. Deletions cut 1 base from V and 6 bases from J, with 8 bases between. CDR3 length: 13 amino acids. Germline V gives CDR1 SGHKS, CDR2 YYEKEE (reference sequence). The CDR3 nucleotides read TGTGCCAGCAGCTTGTTATCTAGTCAGCCCCAGCATTTT. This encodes CASSLLSSQPQHF.

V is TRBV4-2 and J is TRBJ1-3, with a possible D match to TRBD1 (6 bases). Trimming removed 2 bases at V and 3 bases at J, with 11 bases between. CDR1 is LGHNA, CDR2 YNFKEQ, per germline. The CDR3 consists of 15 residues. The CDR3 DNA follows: TGTGCCAGCAGCCAAACAGGGTTGAGTGGAAACACCATATATTTT. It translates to CASSQTGLSGNTIYF.

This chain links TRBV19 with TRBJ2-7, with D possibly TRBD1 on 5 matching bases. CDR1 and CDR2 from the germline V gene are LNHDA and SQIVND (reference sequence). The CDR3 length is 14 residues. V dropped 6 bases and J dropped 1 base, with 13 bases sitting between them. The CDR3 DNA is TGTGCCAGTAGACTGGCAGGGAATTCCTACGAGCAGTACTTC. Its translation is CASRLAGNSYEQYF.